This entry describes one T cell receptor beta chain. The V end was cut by 6 bases, the J end by 9 bases, with 18 bases between. Germline V CDR1 and CDR2: MDHEN, SYDVKM. The CDR3 spans 14 residues. The sample originates from a study of blood T cell repertoires in COVID-19. Across the whole study: Nucleic acid was either cDNA or gDNA, and it came from T cells, B-cell-depleted T cells, or PBMCs.

The age range of participants was about 18 to 89 years, with residence in more than 20 US areas. Recovery among Cohort 3 donors was established by two negative PCRs, clearance, or symptom resolution. TCRdb's copy holds only in-frame clones and misses some; the assay was immunoSEQ multiplex PCR. This sample has 150,000 to 200,000 clones, with about 88% found just once. The specimen was PBMCs or T cells enriched from blood (not recorded which). V usage is TRBV28 and J usage is TRBJ2-1; D is perhaps TRBD2 (5 bases). This TCR was recovered from a woman in her fifties or sixties who had recovered from COVID-19. CDR3 amino acids: CASSFRTGLSEQFF. As DNA, the CDR3 is TGTGCCAGCAGCTTTAGGACTGGATTATCTGAGCAGTTCTTC.